The clone carrying this T cell receptor beta chain was seen a handful of times. This sample was taken from a study of CD8+ T cells in alopecia areata. Study details: Those patients who were treated received oral tofacitinib, which was given at 5 to 10 mg twice daily for moderate-to-severe alopecia areata.

It was cDNA, reverse transcribed from extracted RNA, that served as the sequencing template. Measured with immunoSEQ multiplex PCR; TCRdb has only the in-frame clones, and not every one. Of approximately 120,000 clones in the sample, 61% are singletons; the top ten hold 4.5% to 6%. The CDR3 sequence is 15 residues long. The germline V and J ends were trimmed by 2 bases and 6 bases, with 17 bases remaining between them. The germline V gene encodes CDR1 SEHNR and CDR2 FQNEAQ (reference sequence). Treatment reported: oral pan-JAK inhibitor, 5-10 mg twice daily. This receptor was identified in a human donor with alopecia areata. This material consisted of CD4+ T cells sorted from blood, taken at week 4, from a patient treated with tofacitinib. This chain links TRBV7-9 with TRBJ2-7, with D tentatively TRBD1 (5 bases). In nucleotides, the CDR3 is TGTGCCAGCAGCTTACCTGGGGCGCGAGGCGGCGAGCAGTACTTC. This codes for CASSLPGARGGEQYF.